These 16 T cell receptor beta chains share one sample of origin, sequenced in a study of blood T cell repertoires in COVID-19. This table comes from immunoSEQ multiplex PCR, and its TCRdb copy is limited to in-frame clones, with some not included. The sample shows about 200,000 clones, around 80% of them seen only once. Material: peripheral blood. These receptors originate from a woman between 65 and 79 years old with acute or convalescent COVID-19.

The gene calls are TRBV27 and TRBJ1-2; no clear D. The ends were cut back, 7 bases at V and 8 bases at J, with 20 bases in the middle. Per the germline V gene, CDR1 is MNHEY and CDR2 is SMNVEV (reference sequence). The CDR3 is 14 amino acids. This CDR3 is CASKFRVTGRGYTF. CDR3 in DNA: TGTGCCAGCAAATTTAGGGTAACGGGGAGGGGCTACACCTTC.

The chain couples TRBV18 to TRBJ2-7, with a possible D match to TRBD2 (6 bases). CDR1 and CDR2 from the germline V gene are KGHSH and LQKENI. V lost 1 base and J 3 bases, leaving 10 bases between the germline ends. This CDR3 region has 14 residues. The CDR3 loop reads CASSPRQGGYEQYF. CDR3 nucleotide sequence: TGTGCCAGCTCACCACGGCAGGGAGGCTACGAGCAGTACTTC.

The J gene is TRBJ2-4, the V gene TRBV27; tentatively, D is TRBD1 (5 bases). The CDR3 sequence is 14 residues long. V was cut by 6 bases and J by 0 bases, with 9 bases left in between. Germline-derived CDR1 and CDR2 are MNHEY and SMNVEV (reference sequence). The CDR3 region is CASRGELAKNIQYF. In DNA, the CDR3 is TGTGCCAGCAGAGGGGAACTAGCCAAAAACATTCAGTACTTC.

This clone was found many times. The chain recombines TRBV4-1 with TRBJ2-5, with D maybe TRBD1 (6 bases). The CDR3 runs to 14 residues. The V end lost 4 bases, the J end lost 2 bases, and 11 bases lay between the germline ends. Per germline, CDR1 MGHRA and CDR2 YSYEKL. The CDR3 protein is CASSRSTGQETQYF. CDR3 DNA: TGCGCCAGCAGCCGATCCACAGGGCAAGAGACCCAGTACTTC.

This CDR3 is CASSLTSQTGNTIYF. CDR3 coding DNA: TGTGCCAGCAGCTTAACATCACAGACTGGAAACACCATATATTTT. The V call is TRBV7-3, the J call TRBJ1-3, with no clear D. V was clipped by 0 bases and J by 2 bases, with 8 bases between them. CDR3 length equals 15 residues. Per germline, CDR1 SGHTA and CDR2 FQGTGA.

This chain joins TRBV28 and TRBJ2-3; TRBD1 aligns across 8 bases. This CDR3 region has 16 residues. Germline assignment: CDR1 MDHEN and CDR2 SYDVKM. V trimming: 7 bases; J trimming: 4 bases; junction bases outside the gene matches: 13. This chain's CDR3 is CASTRGRTGIPDTQYF. The CDR3 DNA sequence: TGTGCCAGCACTCGCGGACGGACAGGGATTCCAGATACGCAGTATTTT. Full variable domain (remainder filled in from reference TRBV28 and TRBJ2-3): DVKVTQSSRYLVKRTGEKVFLECVQDMDHENMFWYRQDPGLGLRLIYFSYDVKMKEKGDIPEGYSVSREKKERFSLILESASTNQTSMYLCASTRGRTGIPDTQYFGPGTRLTVL.

The chain employs TRBV19 and TRBJ1-1; 8 nucleotides align to TRBD1. This CDR3 is built from 15 residues. Germline V gives CDR1 LNHDA, CDR2 SQIVND (reference sequence). V lost 5 bases, J lost 1 base, and 6 bases stayed unmatched. DNA of the CDR3: TGTGCCAGTAGTGACAGGGGTAGAGGGAACACTGAAGCTTTCTTT. Its translation is CASSDRGRGNTEAFF.

J is TRBJ1-4 and V is TRBV2; TRBD1 matches 8 bases. Germline CDR1 reads SNHLY; CDR2 reads FYNNEI. The CDR3 totals 13 residues. V gave up 6 bases and J gave up 8 bases; unmatched junction bases: 5. CDR3 in amino acids: CASRQGAVEKLFF. The CDR3 DNA is TGTGCCAGCAGGCAGGGGGCAGTAGAAAAACTGTTTTTT.

The V gene is TRBV27, the J gene TRBJ2-1; 9 bases are shared with TRBD2. This CDR3 contains 14 residues. Germline V gene lookup returns CDR1 MNHEY and CDR2 SMNVEV (reference sequence). J gave up 3 bases and V 6 bases, and 3 bases lay outside the gene matches. CDR3 sequence (DNA): TGTGCCAGCAGGTTAGCGGGAGACTACAATGAGCAGTTCTTC. This codes for CASRLAGDYNEQFF.

V gene TRBV7-9 combines with J gene TRBJ2-1; D might be TRBD2 (5 bases). With 3 bases removed from V and 0 bases from J, the gap between germline ends came to 12 bases. Per germline, CDR1 SEHNR and CDR2 FQNEAQ (reference sequence). The length of the CDR3 is 16 residues. In nucleotides, the CDR3 is TGTGCCAGCAGCTTCACCCCCCGGGGCTCCTACAATGAGCAGTTCTTC. It translates to CASSFTPRGSYNEQFF.

V is TRBV29-1 and J is TRBJ2-7, with D uncertain. Germline V CDR1 and CDR2: SQVTM, ANQGSEA. The V gene lost 4 bases and the J gene lost 2 bases, with 12 bases spanning the gap. The CDR3 sequence is 13 residues long. The DNA of the CDR3 is TGCAGCGTTGCATCTCACGAGGCCTACGAGCAGTACTTC. Translating gives CSVASHEAYEQYF.

This chain joins TRBV5-1 and TRBJ1-3; 7 nucleotides line up with TRBD1. The CDR3 has 16 residues. Germline CDR1 reads SGHRS; CDR2 reads YFSETQ. Trimming removed 0 bases from V and 4 bases from J; junction bases left unmatched: 7. DNA for the CDR3: TGCGCCAGCAGCTTGGCCGCGGGGACAGCAGGAAACACCATATATTTT. This encodes CASSLAAGTAGNTIYF.

This clone came up a few times. The rearrangement uses TRBV9 and TRBJ2-1; unclear D gene. The germline CDR1 and CDR2 sequences are SGDLS and YYNGEE. Trimming left V 0 bases short and J 0 bases short, with 4 bases between. The length of the CDR3 is 14 residues. The CDR3 reads CASSVGSSYNEQFF. CDR3 bases: TGTGCCAGCAGCGTAGGGAGCTCCTACAATGAGCAGTTCTTC.

This chain links TRBV5-6 with TRBJ1-4; TRBD1 agrees at 8 bases. The ends lost 1 base at V and 4 bases at J; junction bases unmatched: 3. The CDR3 sequence is 15 residues long. Per the germline V gene, CDR1 is SGHDT and CDR2 is YYEEEE. CDR3 loop: CASSLRTGNNEKLFF. The CDR3 DNA reads as TGTGCCAGCAGCTTGCGGACAGGGAATAATGAAAAACTGTTTTTT. The full variable domain, its missing parts supplied by reference TRBV5-6 and TRBJ1-4, is DAGVTQSPTHLIKTRGQQVTLRCSPKSGHDTVSWYQQALGQGPQFIFQYYEEEERQRGNFPDRFSGHQFPNYSSELNVNALLLGDSALYLCASSLRTGNNEKLFFGSGTQLSVL.

The chain joins TRBV2 to TRBJ1-4; TRBD1 might be the D (6 bases). Trimming left V 5 bases short and J 7 bases short, with 14 bases between. Germline V gene lookup returns CDR1 SNHLY and CDR2 FYNNEI. This CDR3 spans 14 amino acids. The CDR3, as DNA: TGTGCCAGCAGTCCGGACAGACAGCCTGAAAAACTGTTTTTT. It is translated as CASSPDRQPEKLFF.

This sequence joins TRBV5-4 and TRBJ2-1; D remains unclear. Trimming removed 3 bases at V and 1 base at J, with 14 bases between. Germline V gene sequence: CDR1 SGHNT, CDR2 YYREEE (reference sequence). The CDR3 has 16 residues. CDR3 sequence reads: CASSSPPRQSYNEQFF. In DNA, the CDR3 is TGTGCCAGCAGCTCCCCCCCCCGACAATCCTACAATGAGCAGTTCTTC. The full variable domain, completed using reference TRBV5-4 and TRBJ2-1, is ETGVTQSPTHLIKTRGQQVTLRCSSQSGHNTVSWYQQALGQGPQFIFQYYREEENGRGNFPPRFSGLQFPNYSSELNVNALELDDSALYLCASSSPPRQSYNEQFFGPGTRLTVL.